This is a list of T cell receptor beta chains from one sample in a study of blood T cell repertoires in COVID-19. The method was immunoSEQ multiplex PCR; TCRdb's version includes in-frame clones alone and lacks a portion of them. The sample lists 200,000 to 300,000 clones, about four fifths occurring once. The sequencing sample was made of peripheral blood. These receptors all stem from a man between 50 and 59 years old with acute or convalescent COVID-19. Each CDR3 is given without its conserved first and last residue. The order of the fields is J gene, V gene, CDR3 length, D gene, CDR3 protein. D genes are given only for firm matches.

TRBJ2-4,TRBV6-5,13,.,ASPRVVLAKNIQY
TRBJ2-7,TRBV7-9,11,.,ATGAGVDYEQY
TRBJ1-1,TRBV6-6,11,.,ASKVQGVTEAF
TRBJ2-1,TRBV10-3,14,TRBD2,AINDQTSGRPHEQF
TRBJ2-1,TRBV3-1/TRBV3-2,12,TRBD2,ASSQRGGANEQF
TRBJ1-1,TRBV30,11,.,AWSPSGRGEAF
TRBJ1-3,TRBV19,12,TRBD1,ASRGQGDGNTIY
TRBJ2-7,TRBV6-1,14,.,ASSEAAGRFKYEQY
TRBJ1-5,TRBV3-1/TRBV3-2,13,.,ASSQNQGINQPQH
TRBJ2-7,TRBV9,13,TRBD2,ASSKGLAGGLEQY
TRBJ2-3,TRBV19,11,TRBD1,ASSIMVGQGRH
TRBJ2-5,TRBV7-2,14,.,ASSPYGAVGGETQY
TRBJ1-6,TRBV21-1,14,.,ASSDRASSYNSPLH
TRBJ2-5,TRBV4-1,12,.,ASSQMDRRETQY
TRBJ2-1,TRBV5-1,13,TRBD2,ATAGLAGAVYEQF
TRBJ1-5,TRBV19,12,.,ASSRRAADQPQH
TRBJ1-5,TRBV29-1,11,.,SVVPQPNQPQH
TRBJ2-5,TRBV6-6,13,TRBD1,ASSSDRESGETQY
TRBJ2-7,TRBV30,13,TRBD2,AWSDARLAGGEQY
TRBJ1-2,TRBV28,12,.,ASSLGQTFYGYT
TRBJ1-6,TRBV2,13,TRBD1,ASSEAGTGGSPLH
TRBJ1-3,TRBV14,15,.,ASSQGGRGATGNTIY
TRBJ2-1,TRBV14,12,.,ASSLGGAGQEQF
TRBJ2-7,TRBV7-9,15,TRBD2,ASSLVEGTGGPYEQY
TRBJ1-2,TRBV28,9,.,ASSSPWGYT
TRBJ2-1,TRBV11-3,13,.,ASSSGTSSYIEQF
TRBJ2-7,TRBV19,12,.,ASSIEAGDYEQY
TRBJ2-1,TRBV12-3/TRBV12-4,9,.,ASSFGDIEF
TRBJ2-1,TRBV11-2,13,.,ASSRAGSSYNEQF
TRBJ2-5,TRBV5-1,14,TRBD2,ASSLTSGGEVKTQY
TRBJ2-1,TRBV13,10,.,ASSDVGGEQF
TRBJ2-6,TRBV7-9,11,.,ANPGSGANVLT
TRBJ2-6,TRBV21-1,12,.,ASSPPSGANVLT
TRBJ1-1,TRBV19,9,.,ASRGRTEAF
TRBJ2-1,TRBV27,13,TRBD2,ASISRAGVWNEQF
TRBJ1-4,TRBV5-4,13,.,ASSLFDRADEKLF